Presented here are 30 T cell receptor beta chains from one specimen sequenced in a study of neurological immune-mediated disorders. TCRdb reprocessed the 5' RACE reads with MiXCR, giving one entry per CDR3 protein. The sample records more than 15,000 distinct CDR3 sequences, 12% to 15% being singletons. Sequencing was performed on CD4+ T cells from blood. These receptor sequences come from an older woman with HTLV-1-associated myelopathy (HAM/TSP).

This clonotype was seen repeatedly, ten times or more. This chain uses TRBV7-2 with TRBJ1-1; D unresolved. The CDR3 runs to 14 residues. V lost 2 bases, J lost 2 bases, and 9 bases lay in between. The V gene's germline CDR1 is SGHTA and CDR2 FQGNSA. The chain's CDR3 is CASSLIRGNTEAFF. The CDR3 DNA is TGTGCCAGCAGCTTAATACGGGGAAACACTGAAGCTTTCTTT.

This clonotype was detected many times. V gene TRBV12-3 or TRBV12-4 combines with J gene TRBJ1-5, with 10 bases that match TRBD1. CDR3 length: 15 residues. After removal of 6 bases from V and 7 bases from J, the junction contained 9 bases not matched to a gene. The CDR3 DNA reads TGTGCCAGCAGCCACGGACAGGGGGTGGGACAGCCCCAGCATTTT. This encodes CASSHGQGVGQPQHF.

This clonotype was seen many times. The chain joins TRBV20-1 to TRBJ2-1; D is possibly TRBD1 (5 bases). Trimming removed 4 bases from V and 10 bases from J, with 11 bases in between. The germline V gene has CDR1 DFQATT and CDR2 SNEGSKA (reference sequence). The CDR3 has 11 amino acids. The CDR3 region has the DNA TGCAGTGCTACTCGACAGCAAGAGCAGTTCTTC. It translates to CSATRQQEQFF.

In this sample, this clonotype turned up many times. This chain connects TRBV7-2 to TRBJ2-2; D gene uncertain. The CDR3 is 14 residues long. From germline, CDR1 is SGHTA and CDR2 FQGNSA. Trimming took 5 bases from V and 7 from J, leaving 14 bases between them. This CDR3 is CASSQAYLGGELFF. In DNA, the CDR3 is TGTGCCAGCAGCCAAGCTTACCTTGGCGGGGAGCTGTTTTTT.

This clonotype was counted many times. The chain uses TRBV7-9 and TRBJ1-4; perhaps TRBD1 as D (5 bases). Germline CDR1 is SEHNR and CDR2 is FQNEAQ (reference sequence). Trimming shortened V by 11 bases and J by 7 bases, and 23 bases separated the two germline ends. The length of the CDR3 is 15 residues. For the CDR3, the DNA is TGTGCCGGACGCCGAGTGGCCGGGGCGGGTGAAAAACTGTTTTTT. Protein sequence: CAGRRVAGAGEKLFF.

This clonotype was detected many times. A read error may explain this, as a much larger clone is one base away. The genes are TRBV7-8 and TRBJ1-5; D possibly corresponds to TRBD1 (5 bases). CDR1 SGHVS and CDR2 FQNEAQ come from the germline V gene. This CDR3 is 13 amino acids long. As DNA, the CDR3 is TGTGCCAACAGCACAGGAAGCAATCAGCCCCAGCATTTT. This codes for CANSTGSNQPQHF.

This clonotype was found many times. The rearrangement links TRBV4-2 to TRBJ2-2, with 13 bases fitting TRBD2. The germline V gene has CDR1 LGHNA and CDR2 YNFKEQ. V trimming: 1 base; J trimming: 6 bases; junction bases outside the gene matches: 8. This CDR3 region has 18 residues. The CDR3 region is CASSQGTSGSIGSGELFF. Written as DNA, the CDR3 is TGTGCCAGCAGCCAAGGGACTAGCGGGAGTATCGGTTCCGGGGAGCTGTTTTTT.

At least ten counts were recorded for this clonotype. The V and J genes are TRBV20-1 and TRBJ2-1, with 8 nucleotides matching TRBD2. The CDR3 extends over 13 amino acids. Germline V gene lookup returns CDR1 DFQATT and CDR2 SNEGSKA (reference sequence). Trimming removed 3 bases from V and 6 bases from J; junction bases left unmatched: 4. The CDR3 sequence: CSASLGGVNEQFF. CDR3 in DNA: TGCAGTGCTAGCCTCGGGGGGGTCAATGAGCAGTTCTTC.

This clonotype showed up just a few times. The V and J genes are TRBV5-1 and TRBJ2-7; 11 positions agree with TRBD2. This CDR3 has 14 amino acids. CDR1 and CDR2 from the germline V gene are SGHRS and YFSETQ. Unmatched junction bases numbered 4, after V lost 4 bases and J lost 4 bases. The CDR3 DNA follows: TGCGCCAGCAGCACTAGCGGGAGACAGTACGAGCAGTACTTC. Its translation: CASSTSGRQYEQYF. The full variable domain, completed using reference TRBV5-1 and TRBJ2-7, is KAGVTQTPRYLIKTRGQQVTLSCSPISGHRSVSWYQQTPGQGLQFLFEYFSETQRNKGNFPGRFSGRQFSNSRSEMNVSTLELGDSALYLCASSTSGRQYEQYFGPGTRLTVT.

This clonotype was counted at least ten times. The V call is TRBV7-2, the J call TRBJ1-2; D is possibly TRBD1 (5 bases). Trimming stripped 5 bases from V and 5 bases from J, with 15 bases between. CDR1 and CDR2 from the germline V gene are SGHTA and FQGNSA. The CDR3 has 14 residues. CDR3 loop: CASSDRDGIYGYTF. The CDR3, as DNA: TGTGCCAGCAGCGACCGGGACGGCATTTATGGCTACACCTTC.

This clonotype was detected ten times or more. The chain links TRBV20-1 to TRBJ1-1; 7 bases fit TRBD1. CDR3 length: 14 amino acids. Germline V lookup: CDR1 DFQATT, CDR2 SNEGSKA (reference sequence). Losses at the gene ends were 0 bases for V and 6 bases for J; bases not matched to a gene: 7. The DNA for the CDR3 is TGCAGTGCTAGAGAACTACAGGGGTCGGCTGAAGCTTTCTTT. The encoded protein is CSARELQGSAEAFF.

This clonotype was found many times. The chain uses TRBV5-6 and TRBJ1-2, with D perhaps TRBD1 (5 bases). CDR3 size: 14 residues. V was clipped by 0 bases and J by 8 bases, with 14 bases between them. CDR1 is SGHDT and CDR2 is YYEEEE in the germline V gene. The CDR3 loop is CASSLDPDGGGYTF. The CDR3 coding sequence is TGTGCCAGCAGCTTGGATCCCGACGGGGGGGGCTACACCTTC.

This clonotype occurred many times. The chain is built from TRBV12-3 or TRBV12-4 and TRBJ2-7, with TRBD1 as a possible D gene (5 bases). The CDR3 is 13 residues long. Trimming removed 2 bases from V and 6 bases from J, with 11 bases in between. The CDR3 region has the DNA TGTGCCAGCAGTTTATGGCAGGGCGGCGAGCAGTACTTC. Its protein product is CASSLWQGGEQYF.

J is TRBJ1-1 and V is TRBV10-1; D is undetermined. The CDR3 contains 12 residues. V was pared by 4 bases and J by 7 bases, with 10 bases between. Germline CDR1 and CDR2: WNHNN and SYGVQD (reference sequence). Written as DNA, the CDR3 is TGCGCCAGCAGTGGCCCCACAGATGAAGCTTTCTTT. Translating gives CASSGPTDEAFF.

This clonotype was counted at least ten times. The V gene is TRBV12-3 or TRBV12-4, the J gene TRBJ2-7; 7 nucleotides agree with TRBD1. The CDR3 length is 15 residues. The trim removed 0 bases at V and 1 base at J, leaving 3 bases unmatched. The CDR3 spells CASSLAGRGSYEQYF. As DNA, the CDR3 is TGTGCCAGCAGTTTAGCAGGCAGGGGGTCCTACGAGCAGTACTTC.

This clonotype was recorded many times. The chain recombines TRBV7-2 with TRBJ2-7; 13 bases are shared with TRBD2. CDR1 and CDR2 (germline): SGHTA, FQGNSA. V was clipped by 3 bases and J by 7 bases; unmatched bases: 6. The CDR3 has 15 amino acids. The CDR3 loop reads CASSLQLAGGGEQYF. CDR3 nucleotides: TGTGCCAGCAGCTTGCAACTAGCGGGAGGGGGGGAGCAGTACTTC.

The table lists this clonotype with many counts. V and J are TRBV5-1 and TRBJ2-6; tentatively, D is TRBD1 or TRBD2 (5 bases each). The CDR3 sequence is 17 residues long. V lost 4 bases to trimming and J lost 0 bases, with 14 bases between them. Germline values: CDR1 SGHRS, CDR2 YFSETQ. CDR3 coding DNA: TGCGCCAGCAGCCCCACGGGACGGATCTCTGGGGCCAACGTCCTGACTTTC. Protein: CASSPTGRISGANVLTF.

This clonotype was counted many times. This chain uses TRBV20-1 with TRBJ2-3; D gene uncertain. Trimming removed 7 bases at V and 14 bases at J, with 19 bases between. Germline V gene data show CDR1 as DFQATT and CDR2 as SNEGSKA (reference sequence). This CDR3 contains 11 residues. CDR3 amino acids: CSVVRSTTGYF. For the CDR3, the DNA is TGCAGTGTAGTACGCAGTACCACGGGGTATTTT.

The sample holds many counts of this clonotype. The chain couples TRBV4-1 to TRBJ2-5; TRBD2 aligns across 7 bases. Germline loops: CDR1 MGHRA, CDR2 YSYEKL. The ends lost 5 bases at V and 5 bases at J; junction bases unmatched: 14. CDR3 length: 16 residues. The CDR3 DNA reads TGCGCCAGCAGCGCTCAAGGGGAGGGTGGGATTGAGACCCAGTACTTC. As protein: CASSAQGEGGIETQYF.

This clonotype was counted ten times or more. V usage is TRBV3-1 and J usage is TRBJ2-2, with 9 bases that match TRBD2. CDR1 LGHDT and CDR2 YNNKEL come from the germline V gene (reference sequence). This CDR3 is built from 16 residues. J lost 11 bases, V lost 4 bases, and 14 bases had no gene match. The CDR3 loop reads CASSPYSGGRRGELFF. The CDR3 DNA reads TGTGCCAGCAGCCCCTACAGCGGGGGGCGGCGTGGAGAGCTGTTTTTT.

This clonotype appeared many times. This rearrangement joins TRBV10-3 to TRBJ1-2; D remains ambiguous. Looked up from germline, CDR1 is ENHRY and CDR2 is SYGVKD. Trimming removed 11 bases at V and 6 bases at J, with 13 bases between. The CDR3 covers 11 residues. The CDR3 coding sequence is TGTGCCTCTCGAAAAGTCGATGGCTACACCTTC. Protein sequence: CASRKVDGYTF.

This clonotype has a count of ten or more. The CDR3 protein is CASSPGANNEQFF. Written as DNA, the CDR3 is TGTGCCAGCAGCCCCGGGGCGAACAATGAGCAGTTCTTC. The chain links TRBV5-5 to TRBJ2-1; either TRBD1 or TRBD2 may supply D (5 bases each). Germline values: CDR1 SGHKS, CDR2 YYEKEE (reference sequence). This CDR3 spans 13 amino acids. V dropped 4 bases and J dropped 5 bases, with 10 bases sitting between them.

This clonotype was observed at least ten times. The chain recombines TRBV20-1 with TRBJ1-2; maybe TRBD1 (6 bases). CDR1 is DFQATT and CDR2 is SNEGSKA in the germline V gene (reference sequence). Trimming cost V 2 bases and J 0 bases, with 10 bases left between them. The CDR3 contains 14 residues. CDR3 in amino acids: CSARLTGSNYGYTF. The CDR3 DNA reads TGCAGTGCTAGATTAACAGGGTCTAACTATGGCTACACCTTC.

This clonotype showed up many times. This chain joins TRBV5-6 and TRBJ1-2; D unclear. The CDR3 is 14 amino acids. V shed 1 base and J shed 5 bases, with 12 bases lying between them. The germline gives CDR1 SGHDT, CDR2 YYEEEE. The CDR3 is CASSLPGVGYGYTF. CDR3 coding DNA: TGTGCCAGCAGCTTGCCAGGTGTGGGATATGGCTACACCTTC.

This clonotype was found many times. The chain employs TRBV7-9 and TRBJ1-2; possibly TRBD1 for D (5 bases). CDR1 is SEHNR, CDR2 FQNEAQ, per germline (reference sequence). The CDR3 contains 16 residues. V lost 5 bases to trimming and J lost 4 bases, with 20 bases between them. The CDR3 here is CASSQGTESRLYGYTF. DNA of the CDR3: TGTGCCAGCAGCCAAGGGACCGAATCCCGCCTCTATGGCTACACCTTC.

This clonotype showed up many times. The rearrangement uses TRBV11-2 and TRBJ2-2, with D hard to call. The CDR3 is 16 residues long. Trimming shortened V by 0 bases and J by 0 bases, and 8 bases separated the two germline ends. Germline V gene lookup returns CDR1 SGHAT and CDR2 FQNNGV. The CDR3 is CASSLDLGSNTGELFF. The CDR3 region has the DNA TGTGCCAGCAGCTTAGACCTAGGGTCGAACACCGGGGAGCTGTTTTTT.

The sample holds many counts of this clonotype. The chain uses TRBV7-2 and TRBJ2-3; 15 positions match TRBD2. This CDR3 spans 16 amino acids. Germline assignment: CDR1 SGHTA and CDR2 FQGNSA. V shed 5 bases and J 7 bases; nucleotides not matched to a gene: 7. The CDR3 sequence is CASSPGTSGGLNTQYF. DNA of the CDR3: TGTGCCAGCAGCCCCGGGACTAGCGGGGGGTTAAATACGCAGTATTTT.

This clonotype has a count of ten or more. The chain couples TRBV7-9 to TRBJ2-3, with D perhaps matching TRBD2 (6 bases). The V gene lost 4 bases and the J gene lost 3 bases, with 17 bases spanning the gap. This CDR3 is 16 amino acids long. CDR1 and CDR2 (germline): SEHNR, FQNEAQ (reference sequence). The CDR3 region is CASSSGVLGSTDTQYF. The CDR3 DNA is TGTGCCAGCAGCTCGGGGGTCCTCGGGAGTACAGATACGCAGTATTTT.

This clonotype was observed at least ten times. The chain has TRBV10-2 and TRBJ1-3, with D unclear. The CDR3 extends over 15 amino acids. Germline CDR1 is WSHSY and CDR2 is SAAADI. V lost 0 bases, J lost 0 bases, and 6 bases lay in between. The CDR3 reads CASSESVFSGNTIYF. CDR3 nucleotide sequence: TGCGCCAGCAGTGAGTCAGTCTTCTCTGGAAACACCATATATTTT.

This clonotype appeared many times. The J gene is TRBJ1-5, the V gene TRBV20-1, with 7 bases identical to TRBD1. J gave up 0 bases and V 1 base, and 6 bases lay outside the gene matches. Germline lookup yields CDR1 DFQATT and CDR2 SNEGSKA (reference sequence). The CDR3 contains 16 residues. CDR3 DNA sequence: TGCAGTGCTAGAGCAGGGGGACCTTATAGCAATCAGCCCCAGCATTTT. This encodes CSARAGGPYSNQPQHF.